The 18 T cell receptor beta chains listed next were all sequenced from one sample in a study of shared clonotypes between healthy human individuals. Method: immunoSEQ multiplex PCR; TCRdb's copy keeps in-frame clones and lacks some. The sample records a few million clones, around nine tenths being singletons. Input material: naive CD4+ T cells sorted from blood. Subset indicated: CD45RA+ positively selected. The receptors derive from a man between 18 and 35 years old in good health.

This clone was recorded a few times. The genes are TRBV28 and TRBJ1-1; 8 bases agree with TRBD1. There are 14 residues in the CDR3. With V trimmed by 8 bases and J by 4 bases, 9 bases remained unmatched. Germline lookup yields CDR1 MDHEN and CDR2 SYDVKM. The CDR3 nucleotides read TGTGCCAGCGCCCCGACAGGGGTGGGCACTGAAGCTTTCTTT. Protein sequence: CASAPTGVGTEAFF. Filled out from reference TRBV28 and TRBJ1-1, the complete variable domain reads DVKVTQSSRYLVKRTGEKVFLECVQDMDHENMFWYRQDPGLGLRLIYFSYDVKMKEKGDIPEGYSVSREKKERFSLILESASTNQTSMYLCASAPTGVGTEAFFGQGTRLTVV.

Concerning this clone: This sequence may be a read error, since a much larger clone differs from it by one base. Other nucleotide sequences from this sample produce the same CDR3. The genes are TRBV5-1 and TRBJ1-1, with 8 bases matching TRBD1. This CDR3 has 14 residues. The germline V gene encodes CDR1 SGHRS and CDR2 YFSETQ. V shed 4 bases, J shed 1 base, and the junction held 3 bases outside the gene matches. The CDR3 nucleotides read TGCGCCAGCAGCGCCGGGACAGGGAACACTGAAGCTTTCTTT. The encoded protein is CASSAGTGNTEAFF.

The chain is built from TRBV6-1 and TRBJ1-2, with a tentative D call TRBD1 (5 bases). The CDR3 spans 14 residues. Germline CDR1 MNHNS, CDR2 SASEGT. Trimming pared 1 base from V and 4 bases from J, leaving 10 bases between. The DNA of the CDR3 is TGTGCCAGCAGTGAAGTCGTCAGGGCCTATGGCTACACCTTC. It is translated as CASSEVVRAYGYTF.

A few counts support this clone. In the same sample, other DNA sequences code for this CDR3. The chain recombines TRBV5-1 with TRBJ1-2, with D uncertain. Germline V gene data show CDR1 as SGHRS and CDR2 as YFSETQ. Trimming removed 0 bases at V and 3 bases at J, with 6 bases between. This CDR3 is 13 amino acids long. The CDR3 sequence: CASSLDTYYGYTF. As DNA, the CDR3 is TGCGCCAGCAGCTTGGACACATACTATGGCTACACCTTC. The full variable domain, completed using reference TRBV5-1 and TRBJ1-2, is KAGVTQTPRYLIKTRGQQVTLSCSPISGHRSVSWYQQTPGQGLQFLFEYFSETQRNKGNFPGRFSGRQFSNSRSEMNVSTLELGDSALYLCASSLDTYYGYTFGSGTRLTVV.

This CDR3 is CASTLDSKPNEQFF. DNA for the CDR3: TGTGCCAGCACACTGGACAGTAAACCCAATGAGCAGTTCTTC. V is TRBV27 and J is TRBJ2-1, with D perhaps TRBD1 (6 bases). This CDR3 is 14 amino acids long. The V and J ends lost 7 bases and 6 bases respectively, with 16 bases between them. Germline CDR1 reads MNHEY; CDR2 reads SMNVEV (reference sequence).

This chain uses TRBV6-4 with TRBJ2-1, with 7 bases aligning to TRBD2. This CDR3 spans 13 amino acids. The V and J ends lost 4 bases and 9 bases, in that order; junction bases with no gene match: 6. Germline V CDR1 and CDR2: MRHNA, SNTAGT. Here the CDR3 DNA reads TGTGCCAGCAGTGTGGGAGGGTGGGGTGAGCAGTTCTTC. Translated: CASSVGGWGEQFF.

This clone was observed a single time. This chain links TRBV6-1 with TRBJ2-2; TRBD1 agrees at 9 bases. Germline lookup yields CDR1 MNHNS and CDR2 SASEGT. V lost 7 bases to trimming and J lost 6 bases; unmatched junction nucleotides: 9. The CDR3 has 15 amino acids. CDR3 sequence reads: CASKDLTGGPGELFF. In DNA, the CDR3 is TGTGCCAGCAAGGATCTGACAGGGGGACCCGGGGAGCTGTTTTTT.

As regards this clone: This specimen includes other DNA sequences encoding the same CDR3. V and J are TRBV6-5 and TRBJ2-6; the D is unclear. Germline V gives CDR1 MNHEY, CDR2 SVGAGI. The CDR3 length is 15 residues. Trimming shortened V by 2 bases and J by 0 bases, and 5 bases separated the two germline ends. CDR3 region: CASSYGDSGANVLTF. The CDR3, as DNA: TGTGCCAGCAGTTACGGCGACTCTGGGGCCAACGTCCTGACTTTC.

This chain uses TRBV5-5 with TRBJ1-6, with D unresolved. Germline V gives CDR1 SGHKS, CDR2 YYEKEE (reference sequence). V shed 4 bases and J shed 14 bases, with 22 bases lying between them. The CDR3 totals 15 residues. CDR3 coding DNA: TGTGCCAGCAGCCTAGCCGCACAAGGTCCCCTCACCCTCCACTTT. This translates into CASSLAAQGPLTLHF.

CDR3 residues: CAWSVEGASYEQYF. The CDR3 DNA is TGTGCCTGGAGTGTAGAGGGAGCCTCCTACGAGCAGTACTTC. The chain is built from TRBV30 and TRBJ2-7, with a weak D call TRBD2 (5 bases). Trimming took 0 bases from V and 0 from J, leaving 9 bases between them. This CDR3 has 14 residues. From germline, CDR1 is GTSNPN and CDR2 SVGIG (reference sequence).

The CDR3 region has the DNA TGTGCCACCAGGCGGGACAGAGCTGAAGCTTTCTTT. Amino acid sequence: CATRRDRAEAFF. The chain joins TRBV15 to TRBJ1-1; 7 bases fit TRBD1. The CDR3 has 12 amino acids. The junction had 4 bases not matched to a gene; V was cut back by 6 bases and J by 6 bases. Germline V lookup: CDR1 LNHNV, CDR2 YYDKDF (reference sequence).

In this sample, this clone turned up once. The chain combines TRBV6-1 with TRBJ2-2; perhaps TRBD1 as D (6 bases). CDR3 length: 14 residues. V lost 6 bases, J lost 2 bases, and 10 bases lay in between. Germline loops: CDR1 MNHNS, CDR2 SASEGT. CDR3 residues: CASRPGHNTGELFF. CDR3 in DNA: TGTGCCAGCAGGCCGGGACATAACACCGGGGAGCTGTTTTTT.

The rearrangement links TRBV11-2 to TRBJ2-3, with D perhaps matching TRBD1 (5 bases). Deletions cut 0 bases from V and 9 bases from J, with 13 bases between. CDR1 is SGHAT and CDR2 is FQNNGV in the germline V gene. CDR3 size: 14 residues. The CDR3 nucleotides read TGTGCCAGCAGCTTAGACACAGGACACGGGACGCAGTATTTT. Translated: CASSLDTGHGTQYF.

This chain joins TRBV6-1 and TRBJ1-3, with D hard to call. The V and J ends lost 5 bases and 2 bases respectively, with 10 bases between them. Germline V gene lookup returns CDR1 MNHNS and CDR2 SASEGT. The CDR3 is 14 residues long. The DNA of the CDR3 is TGTGCCAGCAGTTTATCAGCGGCTGGAAACACCATATATTTT. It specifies CASSLSAAGNTIYF.

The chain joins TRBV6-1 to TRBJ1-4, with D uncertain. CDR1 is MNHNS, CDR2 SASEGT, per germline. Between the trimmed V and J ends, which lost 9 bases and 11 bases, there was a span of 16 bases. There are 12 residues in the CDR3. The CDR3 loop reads CASDEGRNKLFF. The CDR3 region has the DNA TGTGCCAGTGACGAGGGTCGCAATAAACTGTTTTTT.

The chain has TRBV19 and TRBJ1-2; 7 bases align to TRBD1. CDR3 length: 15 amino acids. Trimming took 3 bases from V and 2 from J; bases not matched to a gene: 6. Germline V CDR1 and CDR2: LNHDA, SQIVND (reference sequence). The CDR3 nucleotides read TGTGCCAGTAGTATCGGGACAGCAACCAACTATGGCTACACCTTC. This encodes CASSIGTATNYGYTF. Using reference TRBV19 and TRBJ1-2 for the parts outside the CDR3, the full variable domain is DGGITQSPKYLFRKEGQNVTLSCEQNLNHDAMYWYRQDPGQGLRLIYYSQIVNDFQKGDIAEGYSVSREKKESFPLTVTSAQKNPTAFYLCASSIGTATNYGYTFGSGTRLTVV.

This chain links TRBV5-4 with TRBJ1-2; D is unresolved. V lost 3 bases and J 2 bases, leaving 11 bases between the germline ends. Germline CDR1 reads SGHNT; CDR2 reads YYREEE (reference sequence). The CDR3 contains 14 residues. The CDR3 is CASSSPDGNYGYTF. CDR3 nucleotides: TGTGCCAGCAGCTCCCCGGACGGGAACTATGGCTACACCTTC.

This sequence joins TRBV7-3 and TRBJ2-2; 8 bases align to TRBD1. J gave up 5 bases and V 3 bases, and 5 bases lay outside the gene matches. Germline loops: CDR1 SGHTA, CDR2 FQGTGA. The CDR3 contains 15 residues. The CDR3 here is CASSFAGTGTGELFF. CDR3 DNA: TGTGCCAGCAGCTTCGCCGGGACAGGTACCGGGGAGCTGTTTTTT.